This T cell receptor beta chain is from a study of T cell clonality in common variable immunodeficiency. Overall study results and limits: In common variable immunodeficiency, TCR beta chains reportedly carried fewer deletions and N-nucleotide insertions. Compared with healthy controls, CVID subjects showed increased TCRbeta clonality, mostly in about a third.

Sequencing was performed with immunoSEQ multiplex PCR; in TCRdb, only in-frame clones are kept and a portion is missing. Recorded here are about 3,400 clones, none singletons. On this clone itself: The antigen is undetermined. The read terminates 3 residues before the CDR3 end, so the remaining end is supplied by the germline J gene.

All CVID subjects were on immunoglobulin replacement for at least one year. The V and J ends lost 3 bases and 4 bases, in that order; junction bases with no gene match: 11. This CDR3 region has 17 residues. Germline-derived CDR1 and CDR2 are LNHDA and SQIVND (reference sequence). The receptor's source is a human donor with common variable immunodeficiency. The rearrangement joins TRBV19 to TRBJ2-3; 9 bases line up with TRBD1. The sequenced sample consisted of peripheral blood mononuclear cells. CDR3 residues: CASSIGWPGQGPDTQYF. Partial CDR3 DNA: TGTGCCAGTAGTATTGGTTGGCCGGGACAGGGACCAGATACG.